Below, 26 T cell receptor beta chains from the same sample are listed, as sequenced in a study of T cell repertoires in cytomegalovirus infection. TCRdb processed the reads anew with MiXCR; each CDR3 protein has one entry. The table records about 530,000 distinct CDR3 sequences, about 26% of them present only once. Sequenced sample: PBMCs. The receptors stem from a human donor in good health (CMV status not recorded). Some clones in this sample may be carry-over from other donors' samples.

This clonotype was observed a handful of times. The chain uses TRBV19 and TRBJ1-2; TRBD1 aligns across 7 bases. The CDR3 loop spans 15 amino acids. With 6 bases clipped from V and 1 base from J, the junction kept 8 bases outside the gene matches. Germline V CDR1 and CDR2: LNHDA, SQIVND (reference sequence). The CDR3 DNA sequence: TGTGCCAGTAGGATGACAGGGTTGGGTAACTATGGCTACACCTTC. This translates into CASRMTGLGNYGYTF. The variable domain in full, with the rest retrieved from reference TRBV19 and TRBJ1-2, is DGGITQSPKYLFRKEGQNVTLSCEQNLNHDAMYWYRQDPGQGLRLIYYSQIVNDFQKGDIAEGYSVSREKKESFPLTVTSAQKNPTAFYLCASRMTGLGNYGYTFGSGTRLTVV.

The chain carries TRBV19 and TRBJ2-5; D might be TRBD2 (7 bases). Looked up from germline, CDR1 is LNHDA and CDR2 is SQIVND (reference sequence). V was shortened by 4 bases and J by 2 bases, with 17 bases between the two germline ends. This CDR3 has 16 amino acids. CDR3 sequence reads: CASSTTYGGRQETQYF. The CDR3 DNA is TGTGCCAGTAGTACGACATACGGGGGGCGGCAAGAGACCCAGTACTTC. The whole variable domain, remainder taken from reference TRBV19 and TRBJ2-5, is DGGITQSPKYLFRKEGQNVTLSCEQNLNHDAMYWYRQDPGQGLRLIYYSQIVNDFQKGDIAEGYSVSREKKESFPLTVTSAQKNPTAFYLCASSTTYGGRQETQYFGPGTRLLVL.

This clonotype was counted a few times. The chain employs TRBV7-9 and TRBJ2-1, with D perhaps matching TRBD1 or TRBD2 (5 bases each). V was shortened by 1 base and J by 4 bases, with 14 bases between the two germline ends. Germline CDR1 is SEHNR and CDR2 is FQNEAQ (reference sequence). The CDR3 consists of 16 residues. CDR3 sequence (DNA): TGTGCCAGCAGCTTAGTAGCGCGGACAATTTACAATGAGCAGTTCTTC. Amino acids: CASSLVARTIYNEQFF. Supplemented by reference TRBV7-9 and TRBJ2-1, the full variable domain reads DTGVSQNPRHKITKRGQNVTFRCDPISEHNRLYWYRQTLGQGPEFLTYFQNEAQLEKSRLLSDRFSAERPKGSFSTLEIQRTEQGDSAMYLCASSLVARTIYNEQFFGPGTRLTVL.

The chain carries TRBV7-9 and TRBJ2-5; possible D gene TRBD2, 5 bases. CDR3 length equals 16 residues. The V gene's germline CDR1 is SEHNR and CDR2 FQNEAQ (reference sequence). The V and J ends lost 4 bases and 3 bases respectively, with 18 bases between them. In DNA form, the CDR3 reads TGTGCCAGCAGCTCTCCTCTCTCCGGGAACGAAGAGACCCAGTACTTC. This translates into CASSSPLSGNEETQYF.

The rearrangement links TRBV27 to TRBJ2-5; 7 bases are a match to TRBD1. Per the germline V gene, CDR1 is MNHEY and CDR2 is SMNVEV (reference sequence). The CDR3 length is 12 residues. V lost 6 bases, J lost 8 bases, and 6 bases stayed unmatched. CDR3: CASRDRVGTQYF. CDR3 nucleotide sequence: TGTGCCAGCAGAGACAGGGTAGGAACCCAGTACTTC.

This clonotype occurred a few times. This sequence joins TRBV7-6 and TRBJ2-7; no clear D gene. This CDR3 has 10 amino acids. Germline CDR1 and CDR2: SGHVS and FNYEAQ. The V end was cut by 8 bases, the J end by 5 bases, with 7 bases between. CDR3 DNA sequence: TGTGCCAGCGACCCCGACGAGCAGTACTTC. It specifies CASDPDEQYF.

This clonotype has a handful of counts. This chain uses TRBV6-4 with TRBJ2-1; weak D call: TRBD1 (6 bases). The CDR3 length is 13 residues. V was trimmed by 4 bases and J by 6 bases, leaving 10 bases between them. Per germline, CDR1 MRHNA and CDR2 SNTAGT. The CDR3 DNA reads TGTGCCAGCAGTGCCTCGGACAGCAATGAGCAGTTCTTC. Residues: CASSASDSNEQFF.

The CDR3, as DNA: TGTGCCTGGAGGGTAGGGGGCGGTTCACCCCTCCACTTT. Encoded protein: CAWRVGGGSPLHF. The rearrangement joins TRBV30 to TRBJ1-6; 7 nucleotides agree with TRBD1. This CDR3 is built from 13 residues. V dropped 3 bases and J dropped 9; count of bases not matched to a gene: 5. CDR1 is GTSNPN and CDR2 is SVGIG in the germline V gene (reference sequence).

This chain connects TRBV7-2 to TRBJ2-1; 7 bases fit TRBD2. V lost 1 base to trimming and J lost 7 bases; unmatched junction nucleotides: 7. CDR1 is SGHTA, CDR2 FQGNSA, per germline. The CDR3 is 15 residues long. The DNA for the CDR3 is TGTGCCAGCAGCTTAGTCCAGCTAGCGGCTAATGAGCAGTTCTTC. The encoded protein is CASSLVQLAANEQFF.

This chain connects TRBV7-9 to TRBJ2-7; 7 bases line up with TRBD1. CDR1 and CDR2 (germline): SEHNR, FQNEAQ (reference sequence). The V gene end was trimmed by 0 bases and the J gene end by 1 base; junction bases not matched to a gene: 9. The length of the CDR3 is 17 residues. The CDR3 nucleotides are TGTGCCAGCAGCTTAGCCTTGGGACAGAAGCTTTCCTACGAGCAGTACTTC. Translation: CASSLALGQKLSYEQYF.

This clonotype has just a few counts. The V and J genes are TRBV19 and TRBJ2-7; TRBD1 aligns across 7 bases. The junction had 5 bases not matched to a gene; V was cut back by 5 bases and J by 1 base. Germline values: CDR1 LNHDA, CDR2 SQIVND (reference sequence). The CDR3 has 14 amino acids. This chain's CDR3 is CASSPTGSSYEQYF. The CDR3 DNA reads as TGTGCCAGTAGTCCGACAGGGAGTTCCTACGAGCAGTACTTC.

This clonotype was counted between two and nine times. The chain links TRBV28 to TRBJ2-3; 12 nucleotides agree with TRBD2. The germline gives CDR1 MDHEN, CDR2 SYDVKM. The CDR3 contains 18 residues. Trimming took 7 bases from V and 1 from J; bases not matched to a gene: 12. The CDR3 region is CASTLATSGSMGTDTQYF. The CDR3 nucleotides are TGTGCCAGCACCCTGGCGACTAGCGGGAGCATGGGCACAGATACGCAGTATTTT. The variable domain in full, completed from reference TRBV28 and TRBJ2-3, reads DVKVTQSSRYLVKRTGEKVFLECVQDMDHENMFWYRQDPGLGLRLIYFSYDVKMKEKGDIPEGYSVSREKKERFSLILESASTNQTSMYLCASTLATSGSMGTDTQYFGPGTRLTVL.

This clonotype was detected a few times. V and J are TRBV20-1 and TRBJ2-1; 10 bases are a match to TRBD2. V gave up 6 bases and J gave up 10 bases; unmatched junction bases: 6. This CDR3 spans 12 amino acids. From germline, CDR1 is DFQATT and CDR2 SNEGSKA (reference sequence). This CDR3 is CSAGLASREQFF. DNA of the CDR3: TGCAGTGCGGGACTAGCGAGCAGGGAGCAGTTCTTC.

In this sample, this clonotype turned up a few times. The chain is built from TRBV28 and TRBJ1-1, with 7 nucleotides matching TRBD1. V was pared by 6 bases and J by 10 bases, with 8 bases of the junction left unmatched. Germline V CDR1 and CDR2: MDHEN, SYDVKM. The length of the CDR3 is 12 residues. The DNA of the CDR3 is TGTGCCAGCAGGCAACAGGGGCTCAGAGCTTTCTTT. Protein product: CASRQQGLRAFF.

This clonotype was observed a few times. The CDR3 DNA sequence: TGTGCCAGCAGCCCCTTTGGGGGCCAAAGGAATGAGCAGTTCTTC. It yields the protein CASSPFGGQRNEQFF. The chain uses TRBV7-6 and TRBJ2-1, with D possibly being TRBD1 (6 bases). From germline, CDR1 is SGHVS and CDR2 FNYEAQ. V was trimmed by 5 bases and J by 7 bases, leaving 18 bases between them. The CDR3 is 15 amino acids.

The CDR3 DNA follows: TGTGCCAGCACCCCAGGGTTCGGAACCGGGGAGCTGTTTTTT. Protein sequence: CASTPGFGTGELFF. V usage is TRBV7-3 and J usage is TRBJ2-2, with D possibly matching TRBD1 (5 bases). Germline CDR1 and CDR2: SGHTA and FQGTGA. This CDR3 has 14 residues. Trimming pared 7 bases from V and 5 bases from J, leaving 14 bases between.

Turning to this clonotype: Compared with germline, one end of the junction differs, possibly owing to a read error. This chain links TRBV7-9 with TRBJ2-1, with TRBD2 matching over 8 bases. Germline CDR1 and CDR2: SEHNR and FQNEAQ (reference sequence). The CDR3 is 15 amino acids. CDR3 in DNA: TGTGCCAGCAGCCCGAGCGGGAGTTCCTTCAATGAGCAGTTCTTC. Amino acid sequence: CASSPSGSSFNEQFF.

In this sample, this clonotype turned up a few times. V gene TRBV12-3 or TRBV12-4 combines with J gene TRBJ2-4, with D perhaps TRBD1 (5 bases). V lost 4 bases, J lost 7 bases, and 17 bases lay in between. This CDR3 has 15 amino acids. In DNA, the CDR3 is TGTGCCAGCAGTTCCTATCAGGGCCCTGGGAACATTCAGTACTTC. Translating gives CASSSYQGPGNIQYF.

The chain has TRBV5-6 and TRBJ2-3; D possibly matches TRBD1 or TRBD2 (5 bases each). In germline, CDR1 is SGHDT, CDR2 YYEEEE. This CDR3 has 14 residues. V lost 0 bases and J 3 bases, leaving 8 bases between the germline ends. The CDR3 sequence: CASSLGGKTDTQYF. In DNA, the CDR3 is TGTGCCAGCAGCTTGGGGGGGAAAACAGATACGCAGTATTTT.

V is TRBV25-1 and J is TRBJ2-6; 7 bases match TRBD2. This CDR3 comprises 14 residues. Germline CDR1 and CDR2: MGHDK and SYGVNS. V trimming: 8 bases; J trimming: 6 bases; junction bases outside the gene matches: 7. In DNA, the CDR3 is TGTGCCAGCCGCGGACTAGGAGAGGCCAACGTCCTGACTTTC. This translates into CASRGLGEANVLTF.

This chain links TRBV2 with TRBJ2-2; D is unclear. This CDR3 is 13 amino acids long. Germline values: CDR1 SNHLY, CDR2 FYNNEI. Trimming took off 6 bases at V and 3 bases at J, with 8 bases between the two ends. The CDR3 sequence: CASRFGDTGELFF. CDR3 DNA sequence: TGTGCCAGCAGGTTCGGAGACACCGGGGAGCTGTTTTTT.

This clonotype was seen repeatedly, ten times or more. This chain connects TRBV7-2 to TRBJ2-3; 7 nucleotides agree with TRBD1. V was clipped by 3 bases and J by 3 bases; unmatched bases: 6. CDR3 length equals 15 residues. From germline, CDR1 is SGHTA and CDR2 FQGNSA. The CDR3 loop is CASSFQTGKTDTQYF. CDR3 nucleotides: TGTGCCAGCAGCTTCCAGACAGGGAAGACAGATACGCAGTATTTT.

CDR3 sequence: CASSLRPGGEKLFF. CDR3 bases: TGTGCCAGCAGTTTACGCCCGGGTGGAGAAAAACTGTTTTTT. J is TRBJ1-4 and V is TRBV28; no clear D. CDR1 MDHEN and CDR2 SYDVKM come from the germline V gene. The germline V and J ends were trimmed by 2 bases and 8 bases, with 12 bases remaining between them. The CDR3 sequence is 14 residues long. Looking up the rest from reference TRBV28 and TRBJ1-4 gives the full variable domain: DVKVTQSSRYLVKRTGEKVFLECVQDMDHENMFWYRQDPGLGLRLIYFSYDVKMKEKGDIPEGYSVSREKKERFSLILESASTNQTSMYLCASSLRPGGEKLFFGSGTQLSVL.

This chain joins TRBV11-2 and TRBJ2-3, with 9 bases aligning to TRBD2. From germline, CDR1 is SGHAT and CDR2 FQNNGV. CDR3 length: 18 amino acids. Trimming removed 2 bases from V and 2 bases from J; junction bases left unmatched: 11. Written as DNA, the CDR3 is TGTGCCAGCAGCTTAAGGCTAGCGGGATACCCTACCACAGATACGCAGTATTTT. This sequence encodes CASSLRLAGYPTTDTQYF.

The chain employs TRBV9 and TRBJ2-5; perhaps TRBD2 as D (6 bases). The germline CDR1 and CDR2 sequences are SGDLS and YYNGEE. Trimming pared 2 bases from V and 2 bases from J, leaving 10 bases between. The CDR3 has 14 residues. CDR3 bases: TGTGCCAGCAGCGTTGGGGGGACGCAAGAGACCCAGTACTTC. Translation: CASSVGGTQETQYF.

In this sample, this clonotype turned up a few times. The chain links TRBV4-1 to TRBJ2-3; 7 nucleotides agree with TRBD2. Germline CDR1 and CDR2: MGHRA and YSYEKL. Trimming at V came to 0 bases and at J to 1 base, leaving 4 bases not matched to a gene. The CDR3 is 16 amino acids. The DNA of the CDR3 is TGCGCCAGCAGCCAAGATCTGGGAGGGGGCACAGATACGCAGTATTTT. Translation: CASSQDLGGGTDTQYF.